The rows below give T cell receptor beta chains drawn from one sample of a study of cytomegalovirus exposure and HLA in healthy donors. Assay: immunoSEQ multiplex PCR; the TCRdb copy retains only in-frame clones and omits some. The table shows about 190,000 clones, with about four fifths occurring only once. The sample comprised PBMCs. The receptors shown here come from a woman in her thirties or forties in good health and CMV-seronegative. Both conserved end residues are part of each CDR3. A D gene is named only where the DNA matches it firmly. Size is stated for part of the rows, as once, few or many counts, or as a class when the clone is expanded.

J	D	V	size	CDR3	DNA
TRBJ2-3	.	TRBV6-1	few	CASSETMGDTQYF	TGTGCCAGCAGTGAGACTATGGGGGATACGCAGTATTTT
TRBJ2-6	.	TRBV7-8	.	CASESNLVGANVLTF	TGTGCCAGCGAGTCTAATTTGGTTGGGGCCAACGTCCTGACTTTC
TRBJ1-2	.	TRBV11-2	.	CASSVEVSNYGYTF	TGTGCCAGCAGCGTCGAGGTGTCTAACTATGGCTACACCTTC
TRBJ2-1	.	TRBV25-1	.	CASSEYGGPYNEQFF	TGTGCCAGCAGTGAATATGGCGGCCCCTACAATGAGCAGTTCTTC
TRBJ1-1	TRBD1	TRBV27	.	CASSWVAGGNTEAFF	TGTGCCAGCAGTTGGGTCGCAGGGGGCAACACTGAAGCTTTCTTT
TRBJ2-1	TRBD2	TRBV2	.	CASSVGLAGYNEQFF	TGTGCCAGCAGTGTAGGGCTAGCGGGCTACAATGAGCAGTTCTTC
TRBJ2-2	TRBD1	TRBV9	.	CASSVGQGSTGELFF	TGTGCCAGCAGCGTCGGACAGGGGAGCACCGGGGAGCTGTTTTTT
TRBJ1-2	.	TRBV5-6	.	CASSLEALALYGYTF	TGTGCCAGCAGCTTGGAAGCCTTAGCCCTCTATGGCTACACCTTC
TRBJ1-2	TRBD1	TRBV19	.	CASSTGQAYGYTF	TGTGCCAGTAGTACCGGACAGGCCTATGGCTACACCTTC
TRBJ2-6	.	TRBV27	.	CASSQTLSGANVLTF	TGTGCCAGCAGTCAGACACTTTCTGGGGCCAACGTCCTGACTTTC
TRBJ2-1	.	TRBV7-8	.	CASSPSTETNREQFF	TGTGCCAGCAGCCCCTCCACCGAAACTAATCGTGAGCAGTTCTTC
TRBJ2-3	.	TRBV19	.	CASSIEGLSLLTDTQYF	TGTGCCAGTAGTATAGAGGGGCTAAGCCTACTCACAGATACGCAGTATTTT
TRBJ2-1	TRBD2	TRBV29-1	.	CSVDLRSSGRAYEQFF	TGCAGCGTTGATTTAAGGTCTAGCGGGAGGGCCTATGAGCAGTTCTTC
TRBJ2-2	.	TRBV11-2	.	CASSLPGASAGELFF	TGTGCCAGCAGCTTACCAGGGGCTAGTGCCGGGGAGCTGTTTTTT
TRBJ1-1	.	TRBV10-3	.	CAITGNVPEAFF	TGTGCCATCACCGGGAACGTCCCTGAAGCTTTCTTT
TRBJ2-7	.	TRBV6-1	.	CASSVSRQVYEQYF	TGTGCCAGCAGTGTAAGTAGACAGGTCTACGAGCAGTACTTC
TRBJ1-1	TRBD1	TRBV27	.	CASSLRQGALEAFF	TGTGCCAGCAGCCTCCGACAGGGGGCCCTTGAAGCTTTCTTT
TRBJ2-1	TRBD1	TRBV29-1	.	CSVRGQGRFEQFF	TGCAGCGTTCGGGGACAGGGGAGATTTGAGCAGTTCTTC
TRBJ2-7	TRBD1	TRBV11-3	.	CASSLMQGAREQYF	TGTGCCAGCAGCTTAATGCAGGGGGCGCGTGAGCAGTACTTC
TRBJ1-1	TRBD1	TRBV5-5	.	CASSLTGDTEAFF	TGTGCCAGCAGCTTAACAGGGGACACTGAAGCTTTCTTT
TRBJ1-1	TRBD1	TRBV5-1	.	CASSHRDSRTNTEAFF	TGCGCCAGCAGCCATCGGGACAGTAGAACGAACACTGAAGCTTTCTTT
TRBJ2-5	TRBD1	TRBV30	.	CAWSQGQAYQETQYF	TGTGCCTGGAGTCAAGGACAGGCTTACCAAGAGACCCAGTACTTC
TRBJ1-1	TRBD1	TRBV19	few	CASTLTGGVTEAFF	TGTGCCAGTACCTTGACAGGGGGAGTCACTGAAGCTTTCTTT
TRBJ1-2	TRBD1	TRBV19	once	CASSLSRDRGRNYGYTF	TGTGCCAGTAGTCTCTCACGGGACAGGGGAAGAAACTATGGCTACACCTTC
TRBJ2-3	.	TRBV18	few	CASSPQVHTDTQYF	TGTGCCAGCTCACCCCAGGTACACACAGATACGCAGTATTTT
TRBJ2-6	.	TRBV11-3	.	CASSLFRGGAGANVLTF	TGTGCCAGCAGCTTGTTCAGGGGCGGCGCTGGGGCCAACGTCCTGACTTTC
TRBJ2-1	TRBD2	TRBV19	.	CASSHRGGSSYNEQFF	TGTGCCAGTAGTCATAGGGGCGGGAGTAGCTACAATGAGCAGTTCTTC
TRBJ1-2	.	TRBV2	.	CASGQGAPGYTF	TGTGCCAGCGGGCAGGGTGCTCCTGGCTACACCTTC
TRBJ1-6	.	TRBV12-5	.	CASGWDREYSPLHF	TGTGCTAGTGGTTGGGACCGGGAGTATTCACCCCTCCACTTT
TRBJ2-2	.	TRBV18	.	CASSQVSRANTGELFF	TGTGCCAGCTCACAGGTATCCAGGGCTAACACCGGGGAGCTGTTTTTT
TRBJ1-1	.	TRBV29-1	.	CSVEDPLGANTEAFF	TGCAGCGTTGAAGATCCGCTGGGGGCCAACACTGAAGCTTTCTTT
TRBJ2-1	TRBD2	TRBV11-2	.	CASSLDRGVVEYEQFF	TGTGCCAGCAGCTTAGATCGGGGGGTCGTTGAGTATGAGCAGTTCTTC
TRBJ2-3	.	TRBV7-2	few	CASSPRSAGLGDTQYF	TGTGCCAGCAGCCCTCGGAGCGCGGGTCTGGGTGATACGCAGTATTTT
TRBJ1-2	.	TRBV4-3	.	CASSQGGRGPNYGYTF	TGCGCCAGCAGCCAAGGGGGAAGGGGCCCGAACTATGGCTACACCTTC
TRBJ1-2	.	TRBV6-6	once	CASSYRVGQADYGYTF	TGTGCCAGCAGTTACCGCGTGGGGCAGGCGGACTATGGCTACACCTTC
TRBJ2-1	.	TRBV20-1	.	CSARRYNEQFF	TGCAGTGCTAGACGGTACAATGAGCAGTTCTTC
TRBJ2-1	.	TRBV7-3	few	CASSPQSGEQFF	TGTGCCAGCAGCCCCCAGTCAGGTGAGCAGTTCTTC
TRBJ1-1	.	TRBV10-3	.	CAISETAGRATEAFF	TGTGCCATCAGTGAAACGGCGGGAAGAGCCACTGAAGCTTTCTTT
TRBJ2-7	TRBD2	TRBV29-1	.	CSPHYGTRHGKQYF	TGCAGCCCCCATTACGGGACTAGGCACGGTAAGCAGTACTTC
TRBJ2-1	.	TRBV11-2	.	CASSLGTRLANEQFF	TGTGCCAGCAGCTTAGGAACTAGGCTTGCCAATGAGCAGTTCTTC
TRBJ2-1	.	TRBV6-1	.	CATLRPRTPHEQFF	TGTGCCACCCTACGCCCACGGACTCCCCATGAGCAGTTCTTC
TRBJ1-5	.	TRBV6-6	.	CASSREAPLGNQPQHF	TGTGCCAGCAGCCGCGAGGCCCCGCTCGGCAATCAGCCCCAGCATTTT
TRBJ1-2	TRBD1	TRBV29-1	few	CSVPWTGGSYGYTF	TGCAGCGTCCCCTGGACAGGGGGCAGCTATGGCTACACCTTC
TRBJ2-5	.	TRBV7-2	.	CASNGQMEETQYF	TGTGCCAGCAACGGACAGATGGAAGAGACCCAGTACTTC
TRBJ2-7	.	TRBV30	.	CAWKQSSGEQYF	TGTGCCTGGAAACAGTCTTCAGGTGAGCAGTACTTC
TRBJ2-3	TRBD2	TRBV19	.	CASTYRTSGLGTDTQYF	TGTGCCAGTACCTACCGGACTAGCGGCCTTGGCACAGATACGCAGTATTTT
TRBJ1-2	.	TRBV30	once	CAWRSRYGYTF	TGTGCCTGGAGATCCCGTTATGGCTACACCTTC
TRBJ1-2	.	TRBV4-3	.	CASSQDRQGNYGYTF	TGCGCCAGCAGCCAAGATCGGCAGGGGAACTATGGCTACACCTTC
TRBJ2-1	.	TRBV5-1	.	CASSLGGREDNEQFF	TGCGCCAGCAGCTTGGGTGGCAGGGAGGATAATGAGCAGTTCTTC
TRBJ1-1	.	TRBV30	.	CASKRGGANTEAFF	TGTGCCTCTAAGCGGGGGGGGGCGAACACTGAAGCTTTCTTT
TRBJ1-2	.	TRBV28	.	CATLDSTNYGYTF	TGTGCCACCTTGGACAGTACTAACTATGGCTACACCTTC
TRBJ1-2	.	TRBV19	.	CASSALYPGSNYGYTF	TGTGCCAGTAGTGCACTCTATCCCGGGAGCAACTATGGCTACACCTTC
TRBJ2-5	.	TRBV2	.	CASTRLKITQYF	TGTGCCAGCACCAGGCTTAAGATCACCCAGTACTTC
TRBJ1-2	.	TRBV19	few	CASSPSPIPGYTF	TGTGCCAGTAGTCCCTCCCCTATCCCGGGCTACACCTTC
TRBJ2-3	.	TRBV2	.	CASSELVQTDTQYF	TGTGCCAGCAGCGAACTAGTCCAAACAGATACGCAGTATTTT
TRBJ2-5	.	TRBV5-4	.	CASSHMGLKETQYF	TGTGCCAGCAGCCACATGGGGCTTAAGGAGACCCAGTACTTC
TRBJ1-1	.	TRBV4-3	.	CASSQEGGALNTEAFF	TGCGCCAGCAGCCAAGAGGGAGGGGCTTTGAACACTGAAGCTTTCTTT
TRBJ1-2	.	TRBV19	.	CASSSGALGYTF	TGTGCCAGTAGCTCAGGGGCGCTTGGCTACACCTTC
TRBJ2-1	.	TRBV7-9	.	CASNRRLGGPNNEQFF	TGTGCCAGTAACCGAAGGCTAGGAGGCCCCAACAATGAGCAGTTCTTC